This TCR beta chain emerged from a study of T-cell reconstitution after alpha-beta-depleted transplantation in children. Findings of the study overall: Newly made T cells mostly supplied T-cell counts and diversity one year after transplant. Some patients' high day-60 TCRbeta diversity was attributed to recipient cells surviving conditioning. Two months or so post-transplant, alpha-beta T cells reportedly derived from several hundred expanded graft clones.

The CDR3 covers 12 residues. V lost 7 bases, J lost 4 bases, and 13 bases lay in between. Germline lookup yields CDR1 DFQATT and CDR2 SNEGSKA (reference sequence). Details on this clonotype: Its antigen remains unknown.

The library targeted TCRbeta and was prepared with unique molecular identifiers. A single record per CDR3 protein comes from TCRdb applying MiXCR to the PCR reads. The sample yields fewer than 700,000 distinct CDR3 sequences, 13% seen once. The sequence was obtained from a male patient younger than 18 who had a stem cell transplant for acute myeloid leukemia, so the T cells may come from the graft donor. The sequencing here drew on PBMCs, mostly from graft donor cells, taken 360 days after TCRalphabeta/CD19-depleted stem cell transplant. The chain carries TRBV20-1 and TRBJ2-5; D perhaps matches TRBD2 (6 bases). In DNA, the CDR3 is TGCAGTGGGCGGGGCAGCACAGAGACCCAGTACTTC. Translation gives CSGRGSTETQYF.